The clone carrying this TCR beta chain came up once. What it binds is unknown. This entry comes from a study of blood T cells in healthy people across ages. Across the whole study: Capturing about one barcoded beta molecule per two T cells was achieved by template switching. Study-wide results and caveats: Aged donors had fewer naive CD4+ cells and lower diversity than long-lived donors.

Peripheral blood samples of 9.5 to 10 milliliters were drawn from each donor. Combining a sample-barcoded 5' primer with a J-beta primer mix, a second PCR ran for roughly 7 to 12 cycles. TCRdb reprocessed the 5' RACE reads with MiXCR, giving one entry per CDR3 protein. The table shows over 1,200,000 distinct CDR3 sequences, with around 59% occurring only once. With 5 bases clipped from V and 1 base from J, the junction kept 9 bases outside the gene matches. There are 15 residues in the CDR3. From germline, CDR1 is DFQATT and CDR2 SNEGSKA (reference sequence). The chain has TRBV20-1 and TRBJ1-1; 8 bases line up with TRBD1. The source of this sequence is a man aged 18-30 years in good health. Sequenced sample: blood. CDR3: CSAFAMGTGNTEAFF. The CDR3 DNA follows: TGCAGTGCTTTCGCGATGGGGACAGGGAACACTGAAGCTTTCTTT.